The entry that follows covers one TCR beta chain sequence. As handled by the study authors: Amplified reference gene primers provided the basis for estimating nucleated cell counts. Here immunoSEQ multiplex PCR was the method, and the copy in TCRdb shows in-frame clones only, minus some. D and trimming come from the DNA, and the V and J calls and clone size come from that table. This sample yields around 150,000 clones, of which under 80% are seen a single time; around 2.8% belongs to the top ten. This specimen belongs to a study of blood T cell repertoires in COVID-19. Study-level information: Sites across the United States, Italy and Spain contributed samples from acute and convalescent COVID-19. T cells, B-cell-depleted T cells, or PBMCs provided the cDNA or gDNA that served as material.

With V trimmed by 5 bases and J by 4 bases, 5 bases remained unmatched. The germline CDR1 and CDR2 sequences are SGHVS and FNYEAQ. The CDR3 contains 15 residues. The receptor was isolated from a man aged 65 to 85 with acute or convalescent COVID-19. V and J are TRBV7-6 and TRBJ1-5, with 10 bases that match TRBD1. Material for sequencing was peripheral blood. The CDR3, as DNA: TGTGCCAGCAGCGAAGGACAGGGGGTTAATCAGCCCCAGCATTTT. This translates into CASSEGQGVNQPQHF.